The 26 T cell receptor beta chains listed next were all sequenced from one sample in a study of blood T cells in healthy people across ages. A second PCR of roughly 6 to 12 cycles used a sample-barcoded 5' primer and a J-beta primer mix. TCRdb analysed the 5' RACE reads with MiXCR anew, one entry per CDR3 protein. This repertoire shows about 720,000 distinct CDR3 sequences, about 25% found once; its top ten account for under 4.5%. These records were also assigned to another study, of T cells of mothers and their children.

What was sequenced was blood. The receptors were sampled from a boy under 18 in good health.

The J gene is TRBJ1-4, the V gene TRBV25-1, with D unresolved. The CDR3 has 13 residues. V gave up 6 bases and J gave up 8 bases, with 13 bases separating them. The V gene's germline CDR1 is MGHDK and CDR2 SYGVNS. CDR3 sequence: CASRPSRGEKLFF. CDR3 nucleotides: TGTGCCAGCAGACCATCCCGGGGAGAAAAACTGTTTTTT.

The chain carries TRBV27 and TRBJ1-4; the match to TRBD1 covers 7 bases. Germline lookup yields CDR1 MNHEY and CDR2 SMNVEV (reference sequence). Trimming at V came to 4 bases and at J to 4 bases, leaving 6 bases not matched to a gene. The CDR3 runs to 15 residues. DNA for the CDR3: TGTGCCAGCAGTTCGCCGGGACAGATTAATGAAAAACTGTTTTTT. It codes for CASSSPGQINEKLFF.

The CDR3 reads CASSRFSGNTGELFF. CDR3 nucleotide sequence: TGTGCCAGCAGCCGGTTTAGCGGGAACACCGGGGAGCTGTTTTTT. The chain joins TRBV4-2 to TRBJ2-2; D is perhaps TRBD2 (6 bases). CDR3 length: 15 residues. Germline assignment: CDR1 LGHNA and CDR2 YNFKEQ. The V and J ends lost 4 bases and 1 base respectively, with 10 bases between them.

This clonotype was observed at least ten times. The rearrangement uses TRBV10-2 and TRBJ2-5; 8 nucleotides agree with TRBD1. Losses at the gene ends were 6 bases for V and 3 bases for J; bases not matched to a gene: 9. This CDR3 contains 15 residues. The germline V gene encodes CDR1 WSHSY and CDR2 SAAADI. The CDR3 DNA reads as TGCGCCAGCAGGGCAGGACAGGGATGGGAAGAGACCCAGTACTTC. Its translation: CASRAGQGWEETQYF.

The V and J genes are TRBV20-1 and TRBJ2-3; 9 nucleotides match TRBD2. Germline trimming cut 5 bases from V and 3 bases from J; bases unmatched to any gene: 9. Germline assignment: CDR1 DFQATT and CDR2 SNEGSKA (reference sequence). The CDR3 is 15 residues long. The CDR3 is CSAGKLAGFTDTQYF. CDR3 nucleotide sequence: TGCAGTGCTGGCAAACTAGCGGGTTTTACAGATACGCAGTATTTT.

The rearrangement links TRBV12-3 or TRBV12-4 to TRBJ1-2, with 9 bases identical to TRBD1. The CDR3 has 15 amino acids. The junction had 5 bases not matched to a gene; V was cut back by 4 bases and J by 2 bases. Written as DNA, the CDR3 is TGTGCCAGCAGTTCCGACAGGGGGGGGAACTATGGCTACACCTTC. Translation: CASSSDRGGNYGYTF.

The rearrangement uses TRBV7-2 and TRBJ2-7, with a possible D match to TRBD1 (5 bases). The germline CDR1 and CDR2 sequences are SGHTA and FQGNSA. The CDR3 is 15 residues long. Trimming stripped 5 bases from V and 0 bases from J, with 14 bases between. CDR3 region: CASSTQGINSYEQYF. CDR3 nucleotide sequence: TGTGCCAGCAGCACTCAGGGCATCAACTCCTACGAGCAGTACTTC.

This clonotype was detected only a few times. Germline and junction disagree at one end, which may indicate a read error. The CDR3 sequence is CASSYSRGGDVLF. DNA for the CDR3: TGTGCCAGCAGTTACTCGAGAGGGGGCGACGTTCTCTTC. This chain joins TRBV6-5 and TRBJ1-2; TRBD1 agrees at 7 bases. The length of the CDR3 is 13 residues. The germline V gene has CDR1 MNHEY and CDR2 SVGAGI.

The chain has TRBV7-2 and TRBJ2-3, with D perhaps matching TRBD2 (5 bases). From germline, CDR1 is SGHTA and CDR2 FQGNSA. There are 11 residues in the CDR3. The germline V and J ends were trimmed by 8 bases and 4 bases, with 7 bases remaining between them. In DNA form, the CDR3 reads TGTGCCAGCGGGAGTTCAGATACGCAGTATTTT. It specifies CASGSSDTQYF.

This clonotype appeared a few times. V gene TRBV6-2 or TRBV6-3 combines with J gene TRBJ2-5, with 13 nucleotides matching TRBD2. V shed 6 bases and J 5 bases; nucleotides not matched to a gene: 6. The CDR3 extends over 15 amino acids. CDR1 is MNHEY and CDR2 is SVGEGT in the germline V gene. The DNA for the CDR3 is TGTGCCAGCAGGCTGAGGACTAGCGGGGGTGAGACCCAGTACTTC. It is translated as CASRLRTSGGETQYF.

The V and J genes are TRBV20-1 and TRBJ2-4, with a weak D call TRBD1 (5 bases). Germline CDR1 reads DFQATT; CDR2 reads SNEGSKA (reference sequence). V lost 4 bases to trimming and J lost 2 bases, with 15 bases between them. There are 15 residues in the CDR3. Written as DNA, the CDR3 is TGCAGTGCTAAAGACATCGCAGGGCCCAAAAACATTCAGTACTTC. Translating it yields CSAKDIAGPKNIQYF.

The chain has TRBV15 and TRBJ2-5; D possibly corresponds to TRBD2 (6 bases). Judging by the DNA end, TRBJ2-1 fits better; the J call may be wrong. The CDR3 extends over 16 amino acids. Germline CDR1 and CDR2: LNHNV and YYDKDF (reference sequence). CDR3 nucleotide sequence: TGTGCCACCAGCAGAGATTCGGGGGTGGCCTACAATGAGCAGTTCTTC. It codes for CATSRDSGVAYNEQFF.

The chain uses TRBV7-9 and TRBJ2-5, with TRBD2 matching over 9 bases. The J call may be faulty, since TRBJ2-1 better matches the DNA end. Germline assignment: CDR1 SEHNR and CDR2 FQNEAQ (reference sequence). The length of the CDR3 is 15 residues. The CDR3 sequence: CASSRAGGAPGRQFF. The CDR3 region has the DNA TGTGCCAGCAGCCGAGCGGGAGGTGCCCCAGGCAGGCAGTTCTTC.

This clonotype has just a few counts. Likely a read error: the CDR3 ends without its conserved phenylalanine or tryptophan. This rearrangement joins TRBV10-3 to TRBJ2-5; TRBD1 might be the D (5 bases). The CDR3 extends over 13 amino acids. Germline lookup yields CDR1 ENHRY and CDR2 SYGVKD. V was shortened by 0 bases and J by 5 bases, with 7 bases between the two germline ends. CDR3 nucleotides: TGTGCCATCAGTGAGTCGAAGGGGGAGACCCAGTACCTC. Amino acids: CAISESKGETQYL.

The table lists this clonotype with a few counts. The rearrangement joins TRBV28 to TRBJ2-5, with D perhaps TRBD1 (7 bases). With the DNA end fitting TRBJ2-7 better, the J assignment may be wrong. This CDR3 region has 15 residues. Germline CDR1 MDHEN, CDR2 SYDVKM. CDR3 loop: CASNFGGTVSYEQYF. The CDR3 DNA is TGTGCCAGCAACTTTGGGGGGACAGTCTCCTACGAGCAGTACTTC.

This clonotype was found a few times. The chain is built from TRBV6-2 or TRBV6-3 and TRBJ2-5, with TRBD2 matching over 13 bases. Trimming removed 5 bases from V and 5 bases from J; junction bases left unmatched: 2. The CDR3 consists of 14 residues. CDR1 MNHEY and CDR2 SVGEGT come from the germline V gene. CDR3 coding DNA: TGTGCCAGCAGTCGGACTAGCGGGAGTGAGACCCAGTACTTC. Its translation is CASSRTSGSETQYF.

V gene TRBV10-3 combines with J gene TRBJ2-3, with D perhaps being TRBD1 or TRBD2 (5 bases each). V was cut by 4 bases and J by 6 bases, with 17 bases left in between. CDR3 size: 15 residues. The V gene's germline CDR1 is ENHRY and CDR2 SYGVKD. CDR3 nucleotides: TGTGCCATCAGTGGGGGCAAACTAGGGGCGGATACGCAGTATTTT. Its translation is CAISGGKLGADTQYF.

This clonotype has only a few counts. The chain couples TRBV29-1 to TRBJ2-5, with D possibly TRBD2 on 5 matching bases. V was cut by 5 bases and J by 5 bases, with 18 bases left in between. The CDR3 sequence is 14 residues long. Germline lookup yields CDR1 SQVTM and CDR2 ANQGSEA. CDR3 nucleotides: TGCAGCGTTTACGTAGCGCTCGTTCGGGAGACCCAGTACTTC. It yields the protein CSVYVALVRETQYF.

This clonotype was counted between two and nine times. The chain combines TRBV5-1 with TRBJ1-2, with D uncertain. The CDR3 is 14 amino acids. Per germline, CDR1 SGHRS and CDR2 YFSETQ. Trimming removed 4 bases from V and 1 base from J, with 11 bases in between. The CDR3 DNA reads as TGCGCCAGCAGCCCAGCTCCCGGTAACTATGGCTACACCTTC. Translation: CASSPAPGNYGYTF.

The CDR3 DNA reads as TGTGCCAGCAGGGCTTGGACCGGGGAGCTGTTTTTT. Its protein is CASRAWTGELFF. J is TRBJ2-2 and V is TRBV6-2 or TRBV6-3; D is undetermined. This CDR3 spans 12 amino acids. Germline-derived CDR1 and CDR2 are MNHEY and SVGEGT. The germline V and J ends were trimmed by 6 bases and 5 bases, with 7 bases remaining between them.

To note about this clonotype: A much larger clone lies one base from this, so it may be a read error. The rearrangement uses TRBV18 and TRBJ1-4; D perhaps matches TRBD1 (5 bases). The CDR3 has 15 residues. Germline V lookup: CDR1 KGHSH, CDR2 LQKENI. The V end was cut by 3 bases, the J end by 5 bases, with 13 bases between. The CDR3 sequence is CASSPADKANEKLFF. The CDR3 coding sequence is TGTGCCAGCTCACCGGCGGACAAGGCGAATGAAAAACTGTTTTTT.

This chain links TRBV29-1 with TRBJ2-7; a possible D gene is TRBD1 (5 bases). Germline values: CDR1 SQVTM, CDR2 ANQGSEA. This CDR3 comprises 12 residues. Deletions cut 5 bases from V and 2 bases from J, with 10 bases between. CDR3 in DNA: TGCAGCGTTCGAGCAGGGACCTACGAGCAGTACTTC. Residues: CSVRAGTYEQYF.

There are a few counts of this clonotype. The rearrangement joins TRBV10-3 to TRBJ1-5; no clear D gene. The CDR3 spans 14 residues. Germline V gene data show CDR1 as ENHRY and CDR2 as SYGVKD. The V end was cut by 0 bases, the J end by 1 base, with 4 bases between. CDR3 nucleotide sequence: TGTGCCATCAGTGAGTCGAAGAGCAATCAGCCCCAGCATTTT. Residues: CAISESKSNQPQHF.

The chain carries TRBV4-3 and TRBJ2-5; D is unclear. The DNA end lines up better with TRBJ2-7; the J call may be wrong. This CDR3 is built from 15 residues. In germline, CDR1 is LGHNA, CDR2 YSLEER. CDR3 amino acids: CASSQDFDPAYEQYF. In DNA form, the CDR3 reads TGCGCCAGCAGCCAAGATTTCGACCCAGCCTACGAGCAGTACTTC.

This chain connects TRBV12-3 or TRBV12-4 to TRBJ1-2, with 9 bases matching TRBD1. With V trimmed by 6 bases and J by 10 bases, 9 bases remained unmatched. This CDR3 is 13 amino acids long. The CDR3 region has the DNA TGTGCCAGCAGGGCCCGACAGGGGGATGACTACACCTTC. This codes for CASRARQGDDYTF.

The CDR3 DNA is TGTGCCAGCAGTCGCTTCGCGGGAGTTTCTTCTTGGGAGCAGTACTTC. Translating gives CASSRFAGVSSWEQYF. The chain couples TRBV28 to TRBJ2-5, with 7 bases fitting TRBD2. CDR1 MDHEN and CDR2 SYDVKM come from the germline V gene. J gave up 11 bases and V 5 bases, and 20 bases lay outside the gene matches. The CDR3 spans 16 residues.